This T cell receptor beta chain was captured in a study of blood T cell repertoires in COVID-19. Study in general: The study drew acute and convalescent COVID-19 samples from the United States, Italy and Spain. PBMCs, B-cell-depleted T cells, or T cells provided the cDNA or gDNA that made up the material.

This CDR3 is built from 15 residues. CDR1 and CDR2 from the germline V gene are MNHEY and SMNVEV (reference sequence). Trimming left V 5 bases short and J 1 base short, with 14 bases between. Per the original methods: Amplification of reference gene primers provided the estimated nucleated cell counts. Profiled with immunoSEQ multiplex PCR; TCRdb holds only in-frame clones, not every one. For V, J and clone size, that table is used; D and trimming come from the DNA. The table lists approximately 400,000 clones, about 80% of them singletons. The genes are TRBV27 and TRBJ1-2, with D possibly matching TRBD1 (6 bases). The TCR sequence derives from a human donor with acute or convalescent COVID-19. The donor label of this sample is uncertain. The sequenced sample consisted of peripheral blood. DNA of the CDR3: TGTGCCAGCAGTCCTCGGACAGTAGTTAACTATGGCTACACCTTC. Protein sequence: CASSPRTVVNYGYTF.